The 21 T cell receptor beta chains below were found in one sample sequenced in a study of blood T cell repertoires in COVID-19. Only in-frame clones appear in the TCRdb table, and some are missing; sequencing was by immunoSEQ multiplex PCR. Counted here are about 46,000 clones, approximately 80% occurring once; the ten biggest clones make up approximately 8.3%. Sequences were obtained from peripheral blood. These receptors originate from a man in his 60s with acute or convalescent COVID-19.

The V gene is TRBV9, the J gene TRBJ1-5; 10 bases fit TRBD1. The J segment lost 6 bases and the V segment lost 3 bases, leaving 6 bases of the junction unmatched. The germline V gene has CDR1 SGDLS and CDR2 YYNGEE. CDR3 length: 15 amino acids. Written as DNA, the CDR3 is TGTGCCAGCAGCGACGGGACAGGGGAAGGTCAGCCCCAGCATTTT. Translating gives CASSDGTGEGQPQHF.

The genes are TRBV3-1 (or the pseudogene TRBV3-2) and TRBJ2-7; 7 nucleotides align to TRBD1. With 4 bases clipped from V and 6 bases from J, the junction kept 9 bases outside the gene matches. The CDR3 is 14 residues long. Germline CDR1 reads LGHDT; CDR2 reads YNNKEL (reference sequence). CDR3 in DNA: TGTGCCAGCAGCCCACAGGGGTCCCAGGGCGAGCAGTACTTC. As protein: CASSPQGSQGEQYF.

In the case of this clone: Sequence at one end of the junction differs from germline and may be a read error. The chain uses TRBV6-5 and TRBJ1-2; weak D call: TRBD1 (6 bases). The CDR3 consists of 13 residues. CDR1 and CDR2 from the germline V gene are MNHEY and SVGAGI. CDR3 bases: TGTGCCAGCAGACCACAGGGAAACTCTGGCTACACCTTC. Protein product: CASRPQGNSGYTF.

The J gene is TRBJ2-1, the V gene TRBV7-9; TRBD1 matches at 10 bases. Germline trimming cut 2 bases from V and 5 bases from J; bases unmatched to any gene: 3. The CDR3 spans 15 residues. CDR1 is SEHNR and CDR2 is FQNEAQ in the germline V gene (reference sequence). Here the CDR3 DNA reads TGTGCCAGCAGCTTAAGGGGACAGGGGAACAATGAGCAGTTCTTC. It codes for CASSLRGQGNNEQFF.

V is TRBV27 and J is TRBJ1-6, with TRBD1 as a possible D gene (5 bases). Trimming took 4 bases from V and 12 from J, leaving 10 bases between them. CDR3 length: 12 amino acids. The germline V gene has CDR1 MNHEY and CDR2 SMNVEV (reference sequence). CDR3 protein: CASSSAGLPLHF. CDR3 DNA: TGTGCCAGCAGTTCGGCAGGGCTACCCCTCCACTTT.

This sequence joins TRBV7-2 and TRBJ2-5; the match to TRBD2 covers 14 bases. This CDR3 contains 16 residues. The V gene end was trimmed by 5 bases and the J gene end by 2 bases; junction bases not matched to a gene: 4. Germline-derived CDR1 and CDR2 are SGHTA and FQGNSA. For the CDR3, the DNA is TGTGCCAGCAGCCCCGGACTAGCGGGGGGACAAGAGACCCAGTACTTC. Encoded protein: CASSPGLAGGQETQYF. The whole variable domain, remainder taken from reference TRBV7-2 and TRBJ2-5, is GAGVSQSPSNKVTEKGKDVELRCDPISGHTALYWYRQSLGQGLEFLIYFQGNSAPDKSGLPSDRFSAERTGGSVSTLTIQRTQQEDSAVYLCASSPGLAGGQETQYFGPGTRLLVL.

The gene calls are TRBV4-1 and TRBJ2-7; D not certain. The CDR3 covers 16 residues. V dropped 0 bases and J dropped 2 bases, with 14 bases sitting between them. Looked up from germline, CDR1 is MGHRA and CDR2 is YSYEKL. DNA of the CDR3: TGCGCCAGCAGCCAAGAACCGGAGTTCTTGACCTACGAGCAGTACTTC. This encodes CASSQEPEFLTYEQYF.

This clone showed up just a few times. The CDR3 loop is CASSLSRQGLTIDGYTF. The CDR3 bases are TGTGCCAGCAGCTTAAGTCGGCAGGGGCTGACCATCGATGGCTACACCTTC. The chain uses TRBV7-8 and TRBJ1-2, with D perhaps matching TRBD1 (6 bases). Between the trimmed V and J ends, which lost 2 bases and 6 bases, there was a span of 22 bases. Looked up from germline, CDR1 is SGHVS and CDR2 is FQNEAQ. This CDR3 region has 17 residues. Full variable domain (outside the CDR3, taken from reference TRBV7-8 and TRBJ1-2): GAGVSQSPRYKVAKRGQDVALRCDPISGHVSLFWYQQALGQGPEFLTYFQNEAQLDKSGLPSDRFFAERPEGSVSTLKIQRTQQEDSAVYLCASSLSRQGLTIDGYTFGSGTRLTVV.

The chain has TRBV16 and TRBJ1-3; D might be TRBD1 (5 bases). V lost 3 bases and J lost 0, with 6 bases in between. This CDR3 spans 14 amino acids. CDR1 KGHSY and CDR2 FQNENV come from the germline V gene. The CDR3 protein is CASSHDSSGNTIYF. The CDR3 DNA follows: TGTGCCAGCAGCCACGACAGCTCTGGAAACACCATATATTTT. The whole variable domain, filled in from reference TRBV16 and TRBJ1-3, reads GEEVAQTPKHLVRGEGQKAKLYCAPIKGHSYVFWYQQVLKNEFKFLISFQNENVFDETGMPKERFSAKCLPNSPCSLEIQATKLEDSAVYFCASSHDSSGNTIYFGEGSWLTVV.

This clone was recorded only once. V usage is TRBV5-8 and J usage is TRBJ1-2, with 7 positions matching TRBD1. J was trimmed by 0 bases and V by 3 bases; bases with no gene match: 8. This CDR3 has 16 residues. Germline CDR1 reads SGHTS; CDR2 reads YDEGEE. For the CDR3, the DNA is TGTGCCAGCAGCTCCAGGGGGACACTAGCTAACTATGGCTACACCTTC. Translated, it gives CASSSRGTLANYGYTF.

The genes are TRBV6-6 and TRBJ2-2; 10 bases match TRBD1. Per germline, CDR1 MNHNY and CDR2 SVGAGI (reference sequence). The V segment lost 5 bases and the J segment 5 bases; nucleotides outside the gene matches: 11. This CDR3 is built from 17 residues. This CDR3 is CASSRVGTGEGTGELFF. The CDR3 coding sequence is TGTGCCAGCAGTCGAGTCGGGACAGGGGAGGGAACCGGGGAGCTGTTTTTT.

The chain has TRBV11-2 and TRBJ1-2; 7 positions match TRBD1. Germline V gene data show CDR1 as SGHAT and CDR2 as FQNNGV. Trimming took 5 bases from V and 6 from J; bases not matched to a gene: 15. The CDR3 is 16 amino acids. In DNA, the CDR3 is TGTGCCAGCAGCCCCACGCGCCCGGGACAGCTGGATGGCTACACCTTC. Residues: CASSPTRPGQLDGYTF.

This chain links TRBV3-1 (or the pseudogene TRBV3-2) with TRBJ1-3; TRBD1 is a possible D gene (5 bases). The germline V and J ends were trimmed by 7 bases and 3 bases, with 25 bases remaining between them. The CDR3 contains 18 residues. Germline values: CDR1 LGHDT, CDR2 YNNKEL (reference sequence). The DNA of the CDR3 is TGTGCCAGCACCCTATGGGAGGGGATGATTGGGAGTGGAAACACCATATATTTT. This codes for CASTLWEGMIGSGNTIYF.

This chain links TRBV5-6 with TRBJ2-7; 8 bases align to TRBD2. The CDR3 consists of 15 residues. Germline V CDR1 and CDR2: SGHDT, YYEEEE. V shed 4 bases, J shed 0 bases, and the junction held 6 bases outside the gene matches. CDR3 amino acids: CASSPGGAASYEQYF. CDR3 in DNA: TGTGCCAGCAGCCCGGGGGGGGCAGCCTCCTACGAGCAGTACTTC.

The V call is TRBV15, the J call TRBJ1-5; 9 nucleotides line up with TRBD1. The CDR3 spans 15 residues. The trim removed 5 bases at V and 7 bases at J, leaving 9 bases unmatched. CDR1 LNHNV and CDR2 YYDKDF come from the germline V gene (reference sequence). The CDR3 here is CATSADRGRTQPQHF. The CDR3 DNA sequence: TGTGCCACCAGCGCGGACAGGGGCAGGACCCAGCCCCAGCATTTT.

This clone was recorded only once. This chain links TRBV5-1 with TRBJ1-2; D call uncertain. The V and J ends lost 0 bases and 4 bases respectively, with 7 bases between them. CDR1 and CDR2 from the germline V gene are SGHRS and YFSETQ. The CDR3 is 13 amino acids. CDR3 residues: CASSLAQTYGYTF. CDR3 coding DNA: TGCGCCAGCAGCTTGGCACAGACCTATGGCTACACCTTC. The whole variable domain, remainder taken from reference TRBV5-1 and TRBJ1-2, is KAGVTQTPRYLIKTRGQQVTLSCSPISGHRSVSWYQQTPGQGLQFLFEYFSETQRNKGNFPGRFSGRQFSNSRSEMNVSTLELGDSALYLCASSLAQTYGYTFGSGTRLTVV.

The chain employs TRBV10-3 and TRBJ1-6; 9 nucleotides line up with TRBD1. Germline V gene data show CDR1 as ENHRY and CDR2 as SYGVKD. This CDR3 region has 19 residues. V shed 2 bases and J 9 bases; nucleotides not matched to a gene: 17. The CDR3 DNA reads as TGTGCCATCAGTGAGGGGACAGGGCGGATTCGGGAATTCGGTTCACCCCTCCACTTT. Amino acid sequence: CAISEGTGRIREFGSPLHF.

The chain employs TRBV19 and TRBJ1-1; a possible D gene is TRBD1 (6 bases). CDR3 size: 18 residues. The V gene lost 2 bases and the J gene lost 1 base, with 20 bases spanning the gap. Germline CDR1 LNHDA, CDR2 SQIVND (reference sequence). CDR3 sequence: CASSIIFGIDRPNTEAFF. CDR3 in DNA: TGTGCCAGTAGTATAATTTTTGGAATTGACAGGCCGAACACTGAAGCTTTCTTT.

The chain recombines TRBV24-1 with TRBJ2-2; unclear D gene. CDR1 KGHDR and CDR2 SFDVKD come from the germline V gene. The V gene lost 4 bases and the J gene lost 2 bases, with 13 bases spanning the gap. The CDR3 covers 16 residues. For the CDR3, the DNA is TGTGCCACCAGTGACCCCTTCTATTCTAACACCGGGGAGCTGTTTTTT. It is translated as CATSDPFYSNTGELFF.

This chain links TRBV19 with TRBJ2-7, with D perhaps TRBD2 (5 bases). The germline CDR1 and CDR2 sequences are LNHDA and SQIVND (reference sequence). The CDR3 length is 14 residues. Trimming removed 6 bases from V and 0 bases from J, with 12 bases in between. The CDR3 region has the DNA TGTGCCAGTAGCGATGGCCGGGGCTCCTACGAGCAGTACTTC. Translation gives CASSDGRGSYEQYF.

The J gene is TRBJ2-1, the V gene TRBV4-3; TRBD1 matches at 7 bases. Germline V gene lookup returns CDR1 LGHNA and CDR2 YSLEER. The ends lost 3 bases at V and 0 bases at J; junction bases unmatched: 11. This CDR3 spans 18 amino acids. The CDR3 DNA reads as TGCGCCAGCAGCCAGTCCAGGCAGGGACAGAGCTCCTACAATGAGCAGTTCTTC. This encodes CASSQSRQGQSSYNEQFF.